A single TCR beta chain is shown here with its context. In germline, CDR1 is MDHEN, CDR2 SYDVKM. The V end was cut by 1 base, the J end by 9 bases, with 16 bases between. The CDR3 runs 16 residues. Only in-frame clones appear in the TCRdb table, and some are missing; sequencing was by immunoSEQ multiplex PCR. The sample holds approximately 50,000 clones, 75% to 90% seen once. This specimen belongs to a study of T cell responses to AZD1222 COVID-19 vaccine. The sequence was obtained from an adult who received the AZD1222 COVID-19 vaccine. Sequenced here: peripheral blood, sampled 28 days after the second AZD1222 dose. This chain connects TRBV28 to TRBJ1-6, with D uncertain. CDR3 in DNA: TGTGCCAGCAGTTTATATTCGCACACCCGGCGTTCACCCCTCCACTTT. It translates to CASSLYSHTRRSPLHF.